A selection of T cell receptor beta chains follows, all from one sample in a study of T cell repertoires in cytomegalovirus infection. MiXCR, run by TCRdb on the reads, gives a single entry per CDR3 protein. The sample gives some 500,000 distinct CDR3 sequences, 40% of which show up once; about half is in the top ten. Antigen specificity for these receptors is unknown. The sample here was cultured PBMCs, taken from culture after CMV antigen stimulation. These receptors were taken from a human donor in good health (CMV status not recorded). Some clones in this sample may be carry-over from other donors' samples. Each CDR3 is given with its conserved first and last residue. A D gene is named only where the DNA matches it firmly. Some rows have no size entry. The others give once, few or many, or a class for an expanded clone.

CDR3aa: CASSLAHEQFF
CDR3nt: TGTGCCAGCAGCTTGGCCCATGAGCAGTTCTTC
d_gene: NA
abundance: many
len: 11
v_gene: TRBV5-5
j_gene: TRBJ2-1

CDR3aa: CASSLPYRTSGRRQETQYF
CDR3nt: TGTGCCAGCAGCCTACCCTACCGGACTAGCGGGAGAAGGCAAGAGACCCAGTACTTC
d_gene: TRBD2
abundance: few
len: 19
v_gene: TRBV11-2
j_gene: TRBJ2-5

CDR3aa: CASSFGTGVAYNEQFF
CDR3nt: TGTGCCAGCAGCTTTGGGACGGGAGTGGCCTACAATGAGCAGTTCTTC
d_gene: NA
abundance: NA
len: 16
v_gene: TRBV7-2
j_gene: TRBJ2-1

CDR3aa: CATGADSSGANVLTF
CDR3nt: TGTGCCACCGGGGCGGACAGCTCTGGGGCCAACGTCCTGACTTTC
d_gene: NA
abundance: NA
len: 15
v_gene: TRBV15
j_gene: TRBJ2-6

CDR3aa: CASSPSVSYNEQFF
CDR3nt: TGTGCCAGCAGTCCTAGCGTCTCCTACAATGAGCAGTTCTTC
d_gene: NA
abundance: few
len: 14
v_gene: TRBV6-2/TRBV6-3
j_gene: TRBJ2-1

CDR3aa: CASSTGTARPNYGYTF
CDR3nt: TGTGCCAGCAGTACGGGGACAGCCCGTCCTAACTATGGCTACACCTTC
d_gene: TRBD1
abundance: NA
len: 16
v_gene: TRBV28
j_gene: TRBJ1-2

CDR3aa: CASSDRGISNQPQHF
CDR3nt: TGTGCCAGCAGTGATAGGGGAATCAGCAATCAGCCCCAGCATTTT
d_gene: NA
abundance: NA
len: 15
v_gene: TRBV6-6
j_gene: TRBJ1-5

CDR3aa: CASSQTGDYGYTF
CDR3nt: TGTGCCAGCAGCCAGACAGGGGACTATGGCTACACCTTC
d_gene: TRBD1
abundance: many
len: 13
v_gene: TRBV7-2
j_gene: TRBJ1-2

CDR3aa: CASSRQIRRGYTF
CDR3nt: TGTGCCAGCAGCCGACAGATTCGACGGGGCTACACCTTC
d_gene: NA
abundance: few
len: 13
v_gene: TRBV12-3/TRBV12-4
j_gene: TRBJ1-2

CDR3aa: CSARGRPKEKLFF
CDR3nt: TGCAGTGCTAGAGGGCGTCCAAAGGAAAAACTGTTTTTT
d_gene: NA
abundance: NA
len: 13
v_gene: TRBV20-1
j_gene: TRBJ1-4

CDR3aa: CASSDSGTGLGNTEAFF
CDR3nt: TGTGCCAGCAGTGACTCCGGGACAGGGCTAGGAAACACTGAAGCTTTCTTT
d_gene: TRBD1
abundance: NA
len: 17
v_gene: TRBV25-1
j_gene: TRBJ1-1

CDR3aa: CASSGGGAGVETQYF
CDR3nt: TGTGCCAGCAGCGGCGGGGGGGCCGGGGTAGAGACCCAGTACTTC
d_gene: TRBD2
abundance: many
len: 15
v_gene: TRBV7-2
j_gene: TRBJ2-5

CDR3aa: CASSFPGTNTGELFF
CDR3nt: TGTGCCAGCAGCTTCCCTGGTACGAACACCGGGGAGCTGTTTTTT
d_gene: NA
abundance: NA
len: 15
v_gene: TRBV7-6
j_gene: TRBJ2-2

CDR3aa: CASSIGIGARTQYF
CDR3nt: TGTGCCAGCTCAATCGGTATTGGGGCCCGGACCCAGTACTTC
d_gene: NA
abundance: NA
len: 14
v_gene: TRBV27
j_gene: TRBJ2-5

CDR3aa: CASSQDHRLGELFF
CDR3nt: TGCGCCAGCAGCCAAGATCATCGTCTCGGGGAGCTGTTTTTT
d_gene: NA
abundance: NA
len: 14
v_gene: TRBV4-3
j_gene: TRBJ2-2

CDR3aa: CASRPRGAGRETQYF
CDR3nt: TGTGCCAGCAGGCCGCGGGGGGCGGGCCGAGAGACCCAGTACTTC
d_gene: TRBD2
abundance: NA
len: 15
v_gene: TRBV12-3/TRBV12-4
j_gene: TRBJ2-5

CDR3aa: CASSSRDRARAEAFF
CDR3nt: TGTGCCAGCAGCAGCCGGGACAGGGCCCGAGCCGAAGCTTTCTTT
d_gene: TRBD1
abundance: NA
len: 15
v_gene: TRBV7-9
j_gene: TRBJ1-1

CDR3aa: CASSSVRGGRQYEQYF
CDR3nt: TGTGCCAGCAGTTCCGTTCGAGGCGGGAGACAATACGAGCAGTACTTC
d_gene: TRBD2
abundance: NA
len: 16
v_gene: TRBV12-3/TRBV12-4
j_gene: TRBJ2-7

CDR3aa: CASSLAPTPTEAFF
CDR3nt: TGTGCCAGCAGCTTAGCGCCAACACCGACTGAAGCTTTCTTT
d_gene: NA
abundance: NA
len: 14
v_gene: TRBV7-4
j_gene: TRBJ1-1

CDR3aa: CASSPPAGPFGNEQFF
CDR3nt: TGTGCCAGCAGTCCCCCGGCGGGCCCTTTTGGGAATGAGCAGTTCTTC
d_gene: NA
abundance: once
len: 16
v_gene: TRBV6-2/TRBV6-3
j_gene: TRBJ2-1

CDR3aa: CASSLGQGAETQYF
CDR3nt: TGTGCCAGCAGCTTGGGACAGGGGGCGGAGACCCAGTACTTC
d_gene: TRBD1
abundance: few
len: 14
v_gene: TRBV7-2
j_gene: TRBJ2-5

CDR3aa: CASSLFIGDRNTEAFF
CDR3nt: TGTGCCAGCAGCCTCTTCATCGGGGACAGGAACACTGAAGCTTTCTTT
d_gene: TRBD1
abundance: few
len: 16
v_gene: TRBV11-3
j_gene: TRBJ1-1

CDR3aa: CASSSLEGSGANVLTF
CDR3nt: TGTGCCAGCAGCTCCCTTGAGGGCTCTGGGGCCAACGTCCTGACTTTC
d_gene: NA
abundance: few
len: 16
v_gene: TRBV7-2
j_gene: TRBJ2-6

CDR3aa: CASSIIRDQPQHF
CDR3nt: TGTGCCAGTAGTATTATAAGGGATCAGCCCCAGCATTTT
d_gene: NA
abundance: few
len: 13
v_gene: TRBV19
j_gene: TRBJ1-5

CDR3aa: CASNYGAPTEAFF
CDR3nt: TGTGCCAGCAATTACGGGGCGCCCACTGAAGCTTTCTTT
d_gene: NA
abundance: NA
len: 13
v_gene: TRBV12-3/TRBV12-4
j_gene: TRBJ1-1

CDR3aa: CASSLDGGPYNEQFF
CDR3nt: TGCGCCAGCAGTCTGGACGGAGGTCCCTACAATGAGCAGTTCTTC
d_gene: NA
abundance: NA
len: 15
v_gene: TRBV5-1
j_gene: TRBJ2-1

CDR3aa: CASSYTSGGINEQFF
CDR3nt: TGTGCCAGTAGCTATACTAGCGGGGGAATCAATGAGCAGTTCTTC
d_gene: TRBD2
abundance: NA
len: 15
v_gene: TRBV19
j_gene: TRBJ2-1

CDR3aa: CASSVPGDGNTEAFF
CDR3nt: TGCGCCAGCAGCGTACCAGGGGACGGGAACACTGAAGCTTTCTTT
d_gene: NA
abundance: NA
len: 15
v_gene: TRBV5-1
j_gene: TRBJ1-1

CDR3aa: CASASGVVLDTQYF
CDR3nt: TGTGCCAGTGCTAGCGGGGTAGTTCTGGATACGCAGTATTTT
d_gene: TRBD2
abundance: NA
len: 14
v_gene: TRBV12-3/TRBV12-4
j_gene: TRBJ2-3

CDR3aa: CASGQLSYEQYF
CDR3nt: TGTGCCAGCGGACAACTCTCCTACGAGCAGTACTTC
d_gene: NA
abundance: few
len: 12
v_gene: TRBV7-2
j_gene: TRBJ2-7

CDR3aa: CASSSRDPTKQFF
CDR3nt: TGTGCCAGCAGCTCGAGGGACCCAACGAAGCAGTTCTTC
d_gene: NA
abundance: NA
len: 13
v_gene: TRBV7-2
j_gene: TRBJ2-1

CDR3aa: CASSYGPPGELFF
CDR3nt: TGTGCCAGCAGTTATGGCCCGCCCGGGGAGCTGTTTTTT
d_gene: NA
abundance: few
len: 13
v_gene: TRBV6-1
j_gene: TRBJ2-2

CDR3aa: CAISESSGVANYGYTF
CDR3nt: TGTGCCATCAGTGAGTCGTCGGGGGTAGCTAACTATGGCTACACCTTC
d_gene: NA
abundance: NA
len: 16
v_gene: TRBV10-3
j_gene: TRBJ1-2

CDR3aa: CASSQEAVRLNYGYTF
CDR3nt: TGCGCCAGCAGCCAAGAGGCGGTCAGGTTGAATTATGGCTACACCTTC
d_gene: NA
abundance: NA
len: 16
v_gene: TRBV4-3
j_gene: TRBJ1-2

CDR3aa: CASSQTFDNEQFF
CDR3nt: TGCGCCAGCAGCCAAACCTTCGACAATGAGCAGTTCTTC
d_gene: NA
abundance: few
len: 13
v_gene: TRBV4-3
j_gene: TRBJ2-1

CDR3aa: CASSYVGGGNEQFF
CDR3nt: TGTGCCAGCAGTTACGTCGGGGGGGGTAATGAGCAGTTCTTC
d_gene: TRBD2
abundance: NA
len: 14
v_gene: TRBV6-8
j_gene: TRBJ2-1

CDR3aa: CASSQDRSRNQPQHF
CDR3nt: TGTGCCAGCAGCCAAGACAGGAGTAGAAATCAGCCCCAGCATTTT
d_gene: NA
abundance: NA
len: 15
v_gene: TRBV4-2
j_gene: TRBJ1-5

CDR3aa: CASSPFPRGSSSTDTQYF
CDR3nt: TGTGCCAGCAGCCCATTTCCGCGGGGGAGTTCTAGCACAGATACGCAGTATTTT
d_gene: TRBD2
abundance: many
len: 18
v_gene: TRBV7-2
j_gene: TRBJ2-3

CDR3aa: CASSLRREGYEQFF
CDR3nt: TGTGCCAGCAGTTTGAGGCGGGAGGGTTATGAGCAGTTCTTC
d_gene: TRBD2
abundance: NA
len: 14
v_gene: TRBV27
j_gene: TRBJ2-1

CDR3aa: CASSLLTAPNTGELFF
CDR3nt: TGTGCCAGCAGCTTATTGACAGCTCCGAACACCGGGGAGCTGTTTTTT
d_gene: NA
abundance: NA
len: 16
v_gene: TRBV7-6
j_gene: TRBJ2-2

CDR3aa: CASSGFRVLEQYF
CDR3nt: TGTGCCAGCAGTGGGTTCAGGGTACTCGAGCAGTACTTC
d_gene: NA
abundance: few
len: 13
v_gene: TRBV7-8
j_gene: TRBJ2-7

CDR3aa: CASRRTILAGGADTQYF
CDR3nt: TGTGCCAGCAGACGAACCATTTTAGCGGGGGGTGCAGATACGCAGTATTTT
d_gene: TRBD2
abundance: NA
len: 17
v_gene: TRBV5-4
j_gene: TRBJ2-3

CDR3aa: CASSPPEGELFF
CDR3nt: TGTGCCAGCAGCCCGCCAGAAGGGGAGCTGTTTTTT
d_gene: NA
abundance: few
len: 12
v_gene: TRBV7-8
j_gene: TRBJ2-2

CDR3aa: CASSLVASGGSNEQFF
CDR3nt: TGTGCCAGCAGCTTAGTCGCTAGCGGGGGGTCCAATGAGCAGTTCTTC
d_gene: TRBD2
abundance: few
len: 16
v_gene: TRBV7-2
j_gene: TRBJ2-1

CDR3aa: CASSLSEAKVYEQFF
CDR3nt: TGTGCCAGCAGCTTAAGTGAGGCGAAGGTCTATGAGCAGTTCTTC
d_gene: NA
abundance: NA
len: 15
v_gene: TRBV7-8
j_gene: TRBJ2-1

CDR3aa: CASSRRDRSTEAFF
CDR3nt: TGTGCCAGCAGTCGCCGAGACAGATCCACTGAAGCTTTCTTT
d_gene: NA
abundance: few
len: 14
v_gene: TRBV5-4
j_gene: TRBJ1-1

CDR3aa: CASSSSATPYNEQFF
CDR3nt: TGTGCCAGCAGCTCCAGCGCGACCCCTTACAATGAGCAGTTCTTC
d_gene: NA
abundance: many
len: 15
v_gene: TRBV7-2
j_gene: TRBJ2-1

CDR3aa: CASSLALGQLTYEQYF
CDR3nt: TGTGCCAGCAGTTTAGCCCTTGGACAGCTGACCTACGAGCAGTACTTC
d_gene: NA
abundance: NA
len: 16
v_gene: TRBV28
j_gene: TRBJ2-7

CDR3aa: CASSLRGQGATDTQYF
CDR3nt: TGTGCCAGCAGCTTAAGAGGGCAGGGCGCCACAGATACGCAGTATTTT
d_gene: NA
abundance: many
len: 16
v_gene: TRBV7-2
j_gene: TRBJ2-3

CDR3aa: CASSDRGRAYEQYF
CDR3nt: TGTGCCAGCAGCGACCGGGGGAGGGCTTACGAGCAGTACTTC
d_gene: TRBD2
abundance: NA
len: 14
v_gene: TRBV5-6
j_gene: TRBJ2-7

CDR3aa: CASSPLGKGGDTQYF
CDR3nt: TGTGCCAGCAGCCCGCTGGGTAAGGGGGGAGATACGCAGTATTTT
d_gene: NA
abundance: NA
len: 15
v_gene: TRBV7-2
j_gene: TRBJ2-3

CDR3aa: CASSLSDSTSNQPQHF
CDR3nt: TGCGCCAGCAGCCTTTCGGACAGCACGAGCAATCAGCCCCAGCATTTT
d_gene: NA
abundance: NA
len: 16
v_gene: TRBV4-1
j_gene: TRBJ1-5

CDR3aa: CASSLVPGEGAGGGIEQFF
CDR3nt: TGTGCCAGCAGCTTGGTCCCGGGGGAAGGGGCGGGAGGTGGTATTGAGCAGTTCTTC
d_gene: TRBD2
abundance: few
len: 19
v_gene: TRBV7-2
j_gene: TRBJ2-1

CDR3aa: CASSFRGTSGGSTDTQYF
CDR3nt: TGTGCCAGCAGCTTTCGGGGGACTAGCGGAGGGAGCACAGATACGCAGTATTTT
d_gene: TRBD2
abundance: NA
len: 18
v_gene: TRBV7-6
j_gene: TRBJ2-3

CDR3aa: CASSEAWGGASYEQYF
CDR3nt: TGTGCCAGCAGTGAAGCGTGGGGGGGGGCCTCCTACGAGCAGTACTTC
d_gene: NA
abundance: few
len: 16
v_gene: TRBV6-1
j_gene: TRBJ2-7

CDR3aa: CAGSPSVSTDTQYF
CDR3nt: TGTGCCGGTTCGCCGTCTGTAAGCACAGATACGCAGTATTTT
d_gene: NA
abundance: NA
len: 14
v_gene: TRBV7-3
j_gene: TRBJ2-3

CDR3aa: CASSRGPIAGTQYF
CDR3nt: TGTGCCAGCAGCCGGGGGCCCATCGCAGGTACGCAGTATTTT
d_gene: NA
abundance: few
len: 14
v_gene: TRBV7-8
j_gene: TRBJ2-3

CDR3aa: CASSFPRFGAGQTSSYNEQFF
CDR3nt: TGTGCCAGCAGCTTCCCCCGGTTTGGGGCGGGGCAAACAAGCTCCTACAATGAGCAGTTCTTC
d_gene: NA
abundance: NA
len: 21
v_gene: TRBV7-2
j_gene: TRBJ2-1

CDR3aa: CASRGRGAGNTIYF
CDR3nt: TGTGCCAGCAGGGGCCGAGGGGCTGGAAACACCATATATTTT
d_gene: NA
abundance: NA
len: 14
v_gene: TRBV2
j_gene: TRBJ1-3

CDR3aa: CASSFWTANTGELFF
CDR3nt: TGTGCCAGCAGTTTTTGGACAGCGAACACCGGGGAGCTGTTTTTT
d_gene: NA
abundance: NA
len: 15
v_gene: TRBV12-3/TRBV12-4
j_gene: TRBJ2-2